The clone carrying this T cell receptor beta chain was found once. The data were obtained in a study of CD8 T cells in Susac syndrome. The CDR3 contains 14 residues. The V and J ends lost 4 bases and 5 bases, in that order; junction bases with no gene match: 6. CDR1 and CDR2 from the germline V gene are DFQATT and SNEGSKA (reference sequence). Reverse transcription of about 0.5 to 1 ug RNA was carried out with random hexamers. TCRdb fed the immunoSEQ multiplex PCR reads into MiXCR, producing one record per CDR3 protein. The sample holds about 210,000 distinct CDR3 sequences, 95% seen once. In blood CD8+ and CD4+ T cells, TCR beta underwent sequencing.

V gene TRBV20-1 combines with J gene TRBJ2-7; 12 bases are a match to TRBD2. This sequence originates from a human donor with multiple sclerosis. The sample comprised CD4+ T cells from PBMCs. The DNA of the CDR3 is TGCAGTGCTAAGACTAGCGGGGGTAAAGACGAGCAGTACTTC. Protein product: CSAKTSGGKDEQYF.